The sequence of this T cell receptor beta chain was determined in a study of cytomegalovirus exposure and HLA in healthy donors. Study-level results: Later on, a genetic analysis was performed. It linked a missense variant in DCLRE1C with V- and J-gene trimming of TCR beta. The authors listed 150 to 200 TCR beta chains as cytomegalovirus-associated. Reportedly, TCR beta sequences accurately predicted HLA-A and HLA-B alleles in most subjects. Using the classifier, cytomegalovirus status was reportedly diagnosed with high specificity and sensitivity.

Primers: 60 Vbeta forward and 13 Jbeta reverse. Only in-frame clones appear in the TCRdb table, and some are missing; sequencing was by immunoSEQ multiplex PCR. The top ten hold approximately 7% of the sample, which has about 140,000 clones, about 78% seen once. Concerning this clone itself: Its antigen remains unidentified.

Trimming took 6 bases from V and 3 from J; bases not matched to a gene: 5. The CDR3 has 15 residues. CDR1 is SNHLY, CDR2 FYNNEI, per germline. The chain joins TRBV2 to TRBJ1-1; 12 bases are shared with TRBD1. The clonotype was recovered from a middle-aged man in good health and CMV-seropositive. Sequenced input: PBMCs. The CDR3 spells CASSWDRGQDTEAFF. The CDR3 DNA reads as TGTGCCAGCAGCTGGGACAGGGGGCAGGACACTGAAGCTTTCTTT.